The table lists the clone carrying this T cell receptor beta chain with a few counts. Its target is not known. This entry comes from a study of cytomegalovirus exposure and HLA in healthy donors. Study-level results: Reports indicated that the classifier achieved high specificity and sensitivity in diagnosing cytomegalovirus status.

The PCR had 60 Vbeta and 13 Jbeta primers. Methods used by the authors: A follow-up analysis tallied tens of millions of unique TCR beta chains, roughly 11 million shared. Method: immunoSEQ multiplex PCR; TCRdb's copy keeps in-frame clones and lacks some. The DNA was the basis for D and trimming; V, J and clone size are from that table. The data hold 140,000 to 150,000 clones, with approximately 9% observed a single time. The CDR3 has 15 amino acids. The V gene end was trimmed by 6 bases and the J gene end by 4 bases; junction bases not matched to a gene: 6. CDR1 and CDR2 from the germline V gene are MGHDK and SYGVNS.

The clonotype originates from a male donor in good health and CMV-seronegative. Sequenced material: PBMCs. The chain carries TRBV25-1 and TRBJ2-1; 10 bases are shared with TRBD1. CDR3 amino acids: CASRSLGQGYNEQFF. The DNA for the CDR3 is TGTGCCAGCAGAAGCCTGGGACAGGGGTACAATGAGCAGTTCTTC.